The source of this T cell receptor beta chain is a study of shared clonotypes between healthy human individuals. To note about this clone: Its cognate antigen is unknown.

Study-wide findings and caveats: Sharing across a few donors was seen in 4.5% to 6.5% of naive CD4 clonotypes.

CD8 cells classed as naive were CD45RO-negative and positively selected for CCR7, excluding terminally differentiated effector memory CD45RA+ cells. Every donor was a Caucasian adult from Nashville, Tennessee. Every immunoSEQ plate was one replicate of a subset's evenly spread DNA. Sequenced by immunoSEQ multiplex PCR; TCRdb stores in-frame clones only, minus some. The table has roughly 600,000 clones, 98% seen once. The CDR3 consists of 15 residues. Germline assignment: CDR1 MNHEY and CDR2 SVGAGI. V dropped 2 bases and J dropped 4; count of bases not matched to a gene: 7. The chain uses TRBV6-5 and TRBJ1-2; 7 positions agree with TRBD1. This receptor was taken from a man under 40 in good health. Specimen: naive CD8+ T cells sorted from blood. The CDR3: CASSYLGTASYGYTF. The CDR3 coding sequence is TGTGCCAGCAGTTACCTCGGGACAGCCTCCTATGGCTACACCTTC.